The next 20 T cell receptor beta chains were all read from a single sample in a study of blood T cell repertoires in COVID-19. Sequencing was performed with immunoSEQ multiplex PCR; in TCRdb, only in-frame clones are kept and a portion is missing. The data contain around 140,000 clones, 65% to 80% of them seen just once; the ten biggest clones take up 16%. The sequenced sample consisted of peripheral blood. The source is a man aged 45-65 years with acute or convalescent COVID-19.

The chain has TRBV27 and TRBJ2-7; D might be TRBD2 (6 bases). V was trimmed by 4 bases and J by 3 bases, leaving 7 bases between them. From germline, CDR1 is MNHEY and CDR2 SMNVEV (reference sequence). The CDR3 is made up of 12 amino acids. The CDR3 sequence is CASSYSGYEQYF. CDR3 nucleotide sequence: TGTGCCAGCAGTTATAGCGGCTACGAGCAGTACTTC.

This clone was found once. V is TRBV7-9 and J is TRBJ2-3; 9 nucleotides align to TRBD1. V was pared by 3 bases and J by 2 bases, with 6 bases of the junction left unmatched. Germline V gene data show CDR1 as SEHNR and CDR2 as FQNEAQ (reference sequence). This CDR3 region has 16 residues. CDR3 protein: CASSLMTGGLTDTQYF. For the CDR3, the DNA is TGTGCCAGCAGCTTGATGACAGGGGGACTCACAGATACGCAGTATTTT.

The chain links TRBV12-3 or TRBV12-4 to TRBJ2-1; 8 bases align to TRBD1. V lost 3 bases and J lost 12; bases outside the gene matches: 4. The CDR3 has 12 amino acids. The CDR3 DNA reads TGTGCCAGCAGTTTCCAGGGGGCTTGGCAGTTCTTC. This codes for CASSFQGAWQFF.

The rearrangement joins TRBV19 to TRBJ1-2; D is undetermined. Trimming took 0 bases from V and 5 from J, leaving 10 bases between them. Germline assignment: CDR1 LNHDA and CDR2 SQIVND (reference sequence). The CDR3 is made up of 14 amino acids. In DNA form, the CDR3 reads TGTGCCAGTAGTATAGATCCAACAGAATATGGCTACACCTTC. Its translation: CASSIDPTEYGYTF.

This chain joins TRBV7-8 and TRBJ2-1, with D perhaps matching TRBD2 (7 bases). The germline V gene encodes CDR1 SGHVS and CDR2 FQNEAQ. This CDR3 contains 15 residues. V lost 1 base to trimming and J lost 4 bases, with 11 bases between them. CDR3 sequence reads: CASSLGGGPYNEQFF. CDR3 in DNA: TGTGCCAGCAGCTTAGGGGGGGGCCCGTACAATGAGCAGTTCTTC.

This clone was observed a few times. This chain uses TRBV10-1 with TRBJ2-5, with D possibly matching TRBD1 (6 bases). Trimming removed 4 bases at V and 1 base at J, with 7 bases between. The CDR3 contains 13 residues. CDR1 WNHNN and CDR2 SYGVQD come from the germline V gene (reference sequence). The CDR3 sequence is CASSGQVQETQYF. The CDR3 nucleotides are TGCGCCAGCAGTGGACAGGTCCAAGAGACCCAGTACTTC.

The chain combines TRBV7-9 with TRBJ2-3; 9 bases align to TRBD1. CDR1 and CDR2 (germline): SEHNR, FQNEAQ (reference sequence). The CDR3 runs 19 residues. After removal of 5 bases from V and 0 bases from J, the junction contained 15 bases not matched to a gene. The DNA of the CDR3 is TGTGCCAGCAGCCCATACCGATTGGGACAGGGCCTAAGCACAGATACGCAGTATTTT. It translates to CASSPYRLGQGLSTDTQYF.

This chain uses TRBV10-3 with TRBJ2-2; weak D call: TRBD1 (6 bases). The CDR3 has 13 residues. V was trimmed by 11 bases and J by 3 bases, leaving 13 bases between them. From germline, CDR1 is ENHRY and CDR2 SYGVKD. CDR3 amino acids: CAGKNRDTGELFF. The DNA for the CDR3 is TGTGCCGGAAAAAACAGGGACACCGGGGAGCTGTTTTTT.

Here the CDR3 reads CAWSVLGGANEKLFF. CDR3 nucleotides: TGTGCCTGGAGTGTACTCGGAGGAGCTAATGAAAAACTGTTTTTT. The V call is TRBV30, the J call TRBJ1-4; no clear D. Trimming took off 0 bases at V and 3 bases at J, with 11 bases between the two ends. This CDR3 has 15 amino acids. From germline, CDR1 is GTSNPN and CDR2 SVGIG (reference sequence).

The genes are TRBV25-1 and TRBJ2-6; 7 bases line up with TRBD1. The CDR3 spans 18 residues. V was pared by 3 bases and J by 1 base, with 9 bases of the junction left unmatched. Germline V gene data show CDR1 as MGHDK and CDR2 as SYGVNS. CDR3: CASSDTTGPGSGANVLTF. CDR3 nucleotide sequence: TGTGCCAGCAGTGATACGACAGGGCCCGGATCTGGGGCCAACGTCCTGACTTTC.

The gene calls are TRBV6-1 and TRBJ1-5; 8 bases are a match to TRBD1. V shed 3 bases and J 4 bases; nucleotides not matched to a gene: 8. The CDR3 is 16 residues long. Germline V gene lookup returns CDR1 MNHNS and CDR2 SASEGT. For the CDR3, the DNA is TGTGCCAGCAGTGACCCCGGACAGGGATTTAATCAGCCCCAGCATTTT. This encodes CASSDPGQGFNQPQHF.

This clone has more than one count but fewer than ten. This chain uses TRBV5-1 with TRBJ1-5; the D gene is possibly TRBD1 (5 bases). The length of the CDR3 is 14 residues. V was cut by 4 bases and J by 9 bases, with 17 bases left in between. Looked up from germline, CDR1 is SGHRS and CDR2 is YFSETQ. The CDR3 coding sequence is TGCGCCAGCAGCCCGGGGGACGGCTGGGCGCCCCAGCATTTT. It yields the protein CASSPGDGWAPQHF.

V gene TRBV27 combines with J gene TRBJ2-1; the D is unclear. V lost 4 bases and J 4 bases, leaving 11 bases between the germline ends. CDR1 is MNHEY, CDR2 SMNVEV, per germline (reference sequence). This CDR3 spans 14 amino acids. Here the CDR3 reads CASSSTPSYNEQFF. The CDR3, as DNA: TGTGCCAGCAGTTCGACACCGTCATACAATGAGCAGTTCTTC.

The chain combines TRBV5-1 with TRBJ2-3; 9 bases are shared with TRBD1. CDR1 and CDR2 from the germline V gene are SGHRS and YFSETQ. CDR3 size: 13 residues. The V and J ends lost 9 bases and 3 bases, in that order; junction bases with no gene match: 5. The CDR3 DNA is TGCGCCACAACAGGGGGCGCGACAGATACGCAGTATTTT. Amino acids: CATTGGATDTQYF. Supplemented by reference TRBV5-1 and TRBJ2-3, the full variable domain reads KAGVTQTPRYLIKTRGQQVTLSCSPISGHRSVSWYQQTPGQGLQFLFEYFSETQRNKGNFPGRFSGRQFSNSRSEMNVSTLELGDSALYLCATTGGATDTQYFGPGTRLTVL.

This chain uses TRBV6-1 with TRBJ2-7; TRBD1 agrees at 9 bases. The V and J ends lost 0 bases and 5 bases, in that order; junction bases with no gene match: 5. The CDR3 covers 15 residues. In germline, CDR1 is MNHNS, CDR2 SASEGT. The CDR3 protein is CASSEAGTGYNEQYV. The DNA of the CDR3 is TGTGCCAGCAGTGAAGCAGGGACAGGGTACAACGAGCAGTACGTC.

The J gene is TRBJ1-3, the V gene TRBV7-9; D might be TRBD1 (6 bases). The ends were cut back, 2 bases at V and 3 bases at J, with 8 bases in the middle. This CDR3 region has 14 residues. Germline CDR1 is SEHNR and CDR2 is FQNEAQ (reference sequence). CDR3 residues: CASSLRQVGNTIYF. DNA for the CDR3: TGTGCCAGCAGCTTACGACAGGTTGGAAACACCATATATTTT.

V is TRBV7-2 and J is TRBJ2-2; TRBD1 might be the D (6 bases). V was clipped by 5 bases and J by 2 bases, with 12 bases between them. This CDR3 spans 15 amino acids. Germline V gene sequence: CDR1 SGHTA, CDR2 FQGNSA. CDR3 loop: CASSPSRGNTGELFF. CDR3 DNA: TGTGCCAGCAGCCCCAGCAGGGGAAACACCGGGGAGCTGTTTTTT.

The V gene is TRBV18, the J gene TRBJ1-1; a possible D gene is TRBD1 (6 bases). CDR3 length: 12 amino acids. Germline assignment: CDR1 KGHSH and CDR2 LQKENI. Trimming removed 2 bases from V and 6 bases from J, with 7 bases in between. The chain's CDR3 is CASSPRGSEAFF. As DNA, the CDR3 is TGTGCCAGCTCACCAAGGGGGTCTGAAGCTTTCTTT.

The chain carries TRBV5-5 and TRBJ1-3, with D possibly matching TRBD1 (5 bases). The germline V gene has CDR1 SGHKS and CDR2 YYEKEE (reference sequence). Between the trimmed V and J ends, which lost 0 bases and 0 bases, there was a span of 7 bases. The CDR3 contains 15 residues. As DNA, the CDR3 is TGTGCCAGCAGCTTGGCCAGGGACTCTGGAAACACCATATATTTT. It specifies CASSLARDSGNTIYF.

V gene TRBV6-5 combines with J gene TRBJ2-3, with 10 nucleotides matching TRBD2. J gave up 8 bases and V 3 bases, and 11 bases lay outside the gene matches. The CDR3 totals 16 residues. CDR1 MNHEY and CDR2 SVGAGI come from the germline V gene. DNA of the CDR3: TGTGCCAGCAGTTATAGTGGAGCGGGGGGGCAAGTTACGCAGTATTTT. Translating it yields CASSYSGAGGQVTQYF.